This T cell receptor beta chain derives from a study of T cells in Graves' hyperthyroidism and ophthalmopathy. Findings of the study overall: Blood also contained most expanded thyroid clonotypes above 0.001.

Ophthalmopathy patients all had a Clinical Activity Score of at least 3, a NOSPECS grade of at least 4 and disease under 3 months old. PBMCs stemmed from around 10 ml fresh peripheral blood. This clonotype was recorded only once. Its cognate antigen is unknown. The CDR3 runs to 14 residues. Trimming shortened V by 1 base and J by 8 bases, and 14 bases separated the two germline ends. CDR1 and CDR2 (germline): MGHRA, YSYEKL. There were TCR beta CDR3 regions amplified from RNA transcripts. HTBI primers were used for first-round RT-PCR of the TCR CDR3. TCRdb called the multiplex PCR reads again in MiXCR, with one record for every CDR3 protein. The sample holds about 520,000 distinct CDR3 sequences, roughly a quarter seen once.

This chain connects TRBV4-1 to TRBJ1-2; maybe TRBD1 (5 bases). Input material: blood. This receptor was identified in a woman aged 25-40 years with Graves' ophthalmopathy. CDR3 sequence: CASSQVAGGGGYTF. The CDR3, as DNA: TGCGCCAGCAGCCAAGTGGCCGGGGGAGGCGGCTACACCTTC.